Below, one TCR beta chain is given with its context. Its specificity is not known. In the source study's methods: A productive frequency of 2.59 x 10-5 was the lowest detectable. Only in-frame clones appear in the TCRdb table, and some are missing; sequencing was by immunoSEQ multiplex PCR. V and J calls and clone size come straight from that table; D and trimming were deduced from the DNA. Of around 21,000 clones in the sample, around 75% are singletons; the top ten hold about 4%. This CDR3 contains 15 residues. Deletions cut 1 base from V and 0 bases from J, with 9 bases between. Germline CDR1 and CDR2: MGHDK and SYGVNS. This sample was included in a study of STAT5B mutations in CD4+ large granular lymphocyte leukemia. Study details: The CDR3 'QG' motif was associated with a particular HLA allele among healthy donors.

Findings and limits, study-wide: Compared with healthy controls (2/35), patient top clones favored TRBV06 (8/27).

The TCR originated in a human donor in good health. Source material: CD4+ T cells from blood buffy coats. The chain recombines TRBV25-1 with TRBJ2-5; D remains unclear. CDR3 DNA: TGTGCCAGCAGTGAATTCTGGACGGACCAAGAGACCCAGTACTTC. Translation gives CASSEFWTDQETQYF.